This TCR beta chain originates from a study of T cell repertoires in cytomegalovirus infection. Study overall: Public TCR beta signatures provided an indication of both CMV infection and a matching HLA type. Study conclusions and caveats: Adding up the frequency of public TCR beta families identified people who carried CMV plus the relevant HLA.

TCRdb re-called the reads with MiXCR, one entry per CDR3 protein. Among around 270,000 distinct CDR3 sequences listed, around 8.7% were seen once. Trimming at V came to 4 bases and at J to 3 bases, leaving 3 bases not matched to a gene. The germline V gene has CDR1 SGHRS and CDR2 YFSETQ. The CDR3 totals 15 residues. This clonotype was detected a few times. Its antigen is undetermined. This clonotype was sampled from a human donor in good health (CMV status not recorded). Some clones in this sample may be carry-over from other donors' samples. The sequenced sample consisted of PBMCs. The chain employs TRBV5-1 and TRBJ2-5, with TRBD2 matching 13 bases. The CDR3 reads CASSRGTSGKETQYF. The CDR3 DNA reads TGCGCCAGCAGCCGCGGGACTAGCGGGAAAGAGACCCAGTACTTC.